This T cell receptor (beta chain) was recorded in a study of control samples from healthy donors and cancer patients. The assay was immunoSEQ multiplex PCR, and TCRdb's table has in-frame clones only and misses some. The sample lists 100,000 to 150,000 clones; 80% to 90% were seen once. The germline V gene has CDR1 LGHDT and CDR2 YNNKEL (reference sequence). Trimming took off 1 base at V and 13 bases at J, with 8 bases between the two ends. This CDR3 has 12 amino acids. Of note for this clone: The sample holds other DNA sequences that translate to the same CDR3.

The source is a man between 60 and 75 years old in good health. V usage is TRBV3-1 (or the pseudogene TRBV3-2) and J usage is TRBJ1-6; D unresolved. What was sequenced was blood. DNA of the CDR3: TGTGCCAGCAGCCAAGTCAGGAGCCCCCTCCACTTT. This sequence encodes CASSQVRSPLHF.